Listed below are T cell receptor beta chains from one sample, sequenced in a study of sequential checkpoint blockade in melanoma. This table comes from immunoSEQ multiplex PCR, and its TCRdb copy is limited to in-frame clones, with some not included. The data contain under 40,000 clones, 75% to 90% of them singletons. Sample: CD8+ T cells sorted from blood (inferred from file names), taken from a patient given nivolumab and ipilimumab in sequence. The receptors were sampled from a human donor with melanoma. The conserved cysteine and the conserved F or W are not part of the CDR3 here.

j_call: TRBJ1-5
v_call: TRBV7-2
cdr3_aa: ASSLIAPRDRGEAQPQH

j_call: TRBJ1-2
v_call: TRBV25-1
cdr3_aa: ASSPSGQNRYGYT

j_call: TRBJ2-3
v_call: TRBV10-3
cdr3_aa: AISEFFVRGARTDTQY

j_call: TRBJ2-7
v_call: TRBV30
cdr3_aa: AWSVPAGRYEQY

j_call: TRBJ1-2
v_call: TRBV4-3
cdr3_aa: ASSQPGTGNGYT

j_call: TRBJ1-2
v_call: TRBV7-2
cdr3_aa: ASSLKGQNYGYT

j_call: TRBJ1-1
v_call: TRBV20-1
cdr3_aa: SAQGRAF

j_call: TRBJ1-1
v_call: TRBV7-9
cdr3_aa: ASIDLGKQGISTEAF

j_call: TRBJ2-7
v_call: TRBV27
cdr3_aa: ASSSWDYRYEQY

j_call: TRBJ2-6
v_call: TRBV2
cdr3_aa: ASSEATSTSGANVLT

j_call: TRBJ1-2
v_call: TRBV7-9
cdr3_aa: ASSSHSRSRT

j_call: TRBJ2-7
v_call: TRBV28
cdr3_aa: ASSLGRSGEQY

j_call: TRBJ2-7
v_call: TRBV28
cdr3_aa: ASSLTGGRYEQY

j_call: TRBJ2-1
v_call: TRBV4-2
cdr3_aa: ASSQAREFYEQF

j_call: TRBJ2-3
v_call: TRBV19
cdr3_aa: ASSTEADHTDTQY

j_call: TRBJ1-2
v_call: TRBV9
cdr3_aa: ASSPRTGGYT

j_call: TRBJ2-7
v_call: TRBV6-5
cdr3_aa: ASRGAWTSGYEQY

j_call: TRBJ2-5
v_call: TRBV7-2
cdr3_aa: ASSLAGQGREIQY

j_call: TRBJ1-2
v_call: TRBV11-2
cdr3_aa: ASSLAWAGYGYGYT

j_call: TRBJ1-1
v_call: TRBV7-9
cdr3_aa: ASSLALAVEAF

j_call: TRBJ1-2
v_call: TRBV12-5
cdr3_aa: ASGLGTGGLYGYT

j_call: TRBJ2-7
v_call: TRBV7-9
cdr3_aa: ASSLSDGLEQY

j_call: TRBJ1-1
v_call: TRBV5-1
cdr3_aa: ASSTRQGITEAF

j_call: TRBJ1-5
v_call: TRBV19
cdr3_aa: ASSAGWTNQPQH

j_call: TRBJ2-6
v_call: TRBV6-1
cdr3_aa: ASRAGGSGANVLT

j_call: TRBJ2-3
v_call: TRBV5-1
cdr3_aa: ASRLGTYSTDTQY

j_call: TRBJ1-1
v_call: TRBV19
cdr3_aa: ASETGRAEAF

j_call: TRBJ2-3
v_call: TRBV7-6
cdr3_aa: ASSLVAGFTDTQY

j_call: TRBJ1-6
v_call: TRBV4-1
cdr3_aa: ASSRAGGGSPLH

j_call: TRBJ2-7
v_call: TRBV4-1
cdr3_aa: ASSHPPGTSGREGAYEQY

j_call: TRBJ2-5
v_call: TRBV9
cdr3_aa: ASSVGAGEGETQY

j_call: TRBJ2-1
v_call: TRBV19
cdr3_aa: ASSIKGELSGRRTNEQF

j_call: TRBJ2-3
v_call: TRBV10-3
cdr3_aa: AISTGTKPGNTQY

j_call: TRBJ2-3
v_call: TRBV6-5
cdr3_aa: ASRGLDTQY

j_call: TRBJ1-2
v_call: TRBV19
cdr3_aa: ASSTRPNYGYT

j_call: TRBJ2-7
v_call: TRBV7-2
cdr3_aa: ASSLGPIPPYEQY

j_call: TRBJ1-5
v_call: TRBV7-8
cdr3_aa: ASSLEHPQPQH

j_call: NA
v_call: TRBV11-2
cdr3_aa: ASSSRESPYEQY

j_call: TRBJ1-4
v_call: TRBV13
cdr3_aa: ASSFSATNEKLF

j_call: TRBJ2-6
v_call: TRBV28
cdr3_aa: ASKDRGPSTGANVLT

j_call: TRBJ2-2
v_call: TRBV5-1
cdr3_aa: ASSFRGLAGHTGELF

j_call: TRBJ2-5
v_call: TRBV5-5
cdr3_aa: ASSLEQVQETQY

j_call: TRBJ2-3
v_call: TRBV28
cdr3_aa: ASKGAVADTQY

j_call: TRBJ2-3
v_call: TRBV5-6
cdr3_aa: ASSSRRYAGPDTQY

j_call: TRBJ2-7
v_call: TRBV5-1
cdr3_aa: ASRPGTSGFYEQY

j_call: TRBJ1-4
v_call: TRBV2
cdr3_aa: ASSEAILVGNEKLF

j_call: TRBJ1-2
v_call: TRBV6-1
cdr3_aa: ASSEAGGMTRYGYT

j_call: TRBJ2-7
v_call: TRBV7-8
cdr3_aa: ASSLAPRAGEQY